The 31 T cell receptor beta chains given below trace back to one sample, sequenced in a study of blood T cell repertoires in COVID-19. Assay: immunoSEQ multiplex PCR; the TCRdb copy retains only in-frame clones and omits some. The sample lists 110,000 to 150,000 clones, approximately 86% occurring once. Sample: peripheral blood. These receptors were obtained from an older woman with acute or convalescent COVID-19.

The chain is built from TRBV2 and TRBJ1-2; 7 bases fit TRBD1. Germline-derived CDR1 and CDR2 are SNHLY and FYNNEI. After removal of 0 bases from V and 2 bases from J, the junction contained 12 bases not matched to a gene. This CDR3 comprises 18 residues. As DNA, the CDR3 is TGTGCCAGCAGTGAAGCGCTCACGAGGGGGCCCTACAACTATGGCTACACCTTC. Its translation is CASSEALTRGPYNYGYTF.

This chain joins TRBV7-9 and TRBJ1-2, with TRBD1 matching 7 bases. The V gene's germline CDR1 is SEHNR and CDR2 FQNEAQ (reference sequence). V dropped 5 bases and J dropped 0; count of bases not matched to a gene: 6. The CDR3 contains 15 residues. In DNA form, the CDR3 reads TGTGCCAGCAGCCCCGACAGGGCTCCTAACTATGGCTACACCTTC. Amino acids: CASSPDRAPNYGYTF. Based on the CDR3 plus reference TRBV7-9 and TRBJ1-2, the full variable domain is DTGVSQNPRHKITKRGQNVTFRCDPISEHNRLYWYRQTLGQGPEFLTYFQNEAQLEKSRLLSDRFSAERPKGSFSTLEIQRTEQGDSAMYLCASSPDRAPNYGYTFGSGTRLTVV.

The chain joins TRBV11-2 to TRBJ1-6; D might be TRBD1 (6 bases). Looked up from germline, CDR1 is SGHAT and CDR2 is FQNNGV. CDR3 size: 15 residues. V gave up 5 bases and J gave up 3 bases, with 11 bases separating them. In DNA, the CDR3 is TGTGCCAGCAGCGTGACAGGCCTCTATAATTCACCCCTCCACTTT. Its protein product is CASSVTGLYNSPLHF.

The chain couples TRBV11-2 to TRBJ2-7; 7 bases are a match to TRBD2. Germline V gives CDR1 SGHAT, CDR2 FQNNGV. Trimming removed 1 base from V and 4 bases from J; junction bases left unmatched: 7. CDR3 length equals 15 residues. The CDR3 is CASSLGAGVAYEQYF. DNA for the CDR3: TGTGCCAGCAGCTTAGGGGCGGGGGTGGCATACGAGCAGTACTTC.

The chain links TRBV30 to TRBJ2-3; a possible D gene is TRBD1 (6 bases). This CDR3 is built from 17 residues. V dropped 0 bases and J dropped 0 bases, with 16 bases sitting between them. Germline values: CDR1 GTSNPN, CDR2 SVGIG (reference sequence). The CDR3 is CAWSVPLTGPSTDTQYF. CDR3 nucleotides: TGTGCCTGGAGTGTACCCTTGACAGGCCCTAGCACAGATACGCAGTATTTT.

The rearrangement uses TRBV23-1 and TRBJ1-6; D is ambiguous. TRBV23-1 is given ORF status, its function remaining uncertain. There are 17 residues in the CDR3. V lost 4 bases and J 5 bases, leaving 18 bases between the germline ends. The CDR3 is CASSRRAPLGNNSPLHF. The CDR3 nucleotides are TGCGCCAGCAGTCGAAGGGCCCCGCTCGGGAATAATTCACCCCTCCACTTT.

V is TRBV18 and J is TRBJ2-7; 7 bases are a match to TRBD1. CDR1 and CDR2 (germline): KGHSH, LQKENI. The J segment lost 4 bases and the V segment lost 4 bases, leaving 4 bases of the junction unmatched. The CDR3 totals 13 residues. The CDR3 nucleotides are TGTGCCAGCTCACAGACAGGGATTTACGAGCAGTACTTC. Translation gives CASSQTGIYEQYF. Full variable domain (rest looked up from reference TRBV18 and TRBJ2-7): NAGVMQNPRHLVRRRGQEARLRCSPMKGHSHVYWYRQLPEEGLKFMVYLQKENIIDESGMPKERFSAEFPKEGPSILRIQQVVRGDSAAYFCASSQTGIYEQYFGPGTRLTVT.

The chain carries TRBV7-9 and TRBJ1-2; 9 bases are shared with TRBD1. Germline V gives CDR1 SEHNR, CDR2 FQNEAQ (reference sequence). The CDR3 covers 14 residues. J gave up 2 bases and V 5 bases, and 3 bases lay outside the gene matches. CDR3 DNA: TGTGCCAGCAGCCGGGACAGGGCGAACTATGGCTACACCTTC. Translation: CASSRDRANYGYTF.

The CDR3, as DNA: TGTGCCAGCCAGCAGGGTAGGGTCAATCAGCCCCAGCATTTT. This translates into CASQQGRVNQPQHF. V and J are TRBV28 and TRBJ1-5, with D perhaps TRBD1 (5 bases). V lost 8 bases to trimming and J lost 3 bases, with 14 bases between them. The CDR3 length is 14 residues. Germline CDR1 reads MDHEN; CDR2 reads SYDVKM.

The CDR3 spells CASSPRQYEKLFF. In DNA form, the CDR3 reads TGTGCCAGCAGCCCTCGACAGTATGAAAAACTGTTTTTT. The chain is built from TRBV3-1 (or the pseudogene TRBV3-2) and TRBJ1-4; D perhaps matches TRBD1 (5 bases). This CDR3 has 13 residues. Trimming took off 4 bases at V and 6 bases at J, with 9 bases between the two ends. Germline CDR1 and CDR2: LGHDT and YNNKEL (reference sequence).

The chain employs TRBV4-2 and TRBJ1-2; TRBD1 is a possible D gene (6 bases). The V and J ends lost 4 bases and 4 bases respectively, with 13 bases between them. The CDR3 consists of 14 residues. In germline, CDR1 is LGHNA, CDR2 YNFKEQ. The CDR3 nucleotides are TGTGCCAGCAGCCTTCGGGACACCGCCTATGGCTACACCTTC. It is translated as CASSLRDTAYGYTF.

The chain couples TRBV4-2 to TRBJ2-6; D remains unclear. The V end was cut by 0 bases, the J end by 1 base, with 10 bases between. Per the germline V gene, CDR1 is LGHNA and CDR2 is YNFKEQ. The CDR3 sequence is 17 residues long. The CDR3 DNA reads as TGTGCCAGCAGCCAAGAGTCCCTGAGGTCTGGGGCCAACGTCCTGACTTTC. Translating it yields CASSQESLRSGANVLTF.

The chain employs TRBV21-1 and TRBJ2-1; TRBD2 is taken as the D call from the table, unchecked against the DNA. TRBV21-1 is a documented pseudogene. The CDR3 runs 15 residues. The CDR3, as DNA: TGTGCCAGCCCCTGGATGGTGGCGGGGGGCCGTGAGCAGTTCTTC. This gives the protein CASPWMVAGGREQFF.

The chain uses TRBV5-5 and TRBJ1-3, with no clear D. The germline V and J ends were trimmed by 5 bases and 0 bases, with 12 bases remaining between them. Germline loops: CDR1 SGHKS, CDR2 YYEKEE (reference sequence). This CDR3 comprises 15 residues. CDR3 protein: CASRFGGVSGNTIYF. In DNA form, the CDR3 reads TGTGCCAGCAGGTTTGGAGGAGTCTCTGGAAACACCATATATTTT.

The V gene is TRBV18, the J gene TRBJ1-6, with D tentatively TRBD1 (5 bases). The CDR3 runs to 14 residues. V was pared by 5 bases and J by 5 bases, with 10 bases between. CDR1 is KGHSH, CDR2 LQKENI, per germline. In DNA form, the CDR3 reads TGTGCCAGCTCAGGGGCCGCTAATAATTCACCCCTCCACTTT. Translating gives CASSGAANNSPLHF. Using reference TRBV18 and TRBJ1-6 for the parts outside the CDR3, the full variable domain is NAGVMQNPRHLVRRRGQEARLRCSPMKGHSHVYWYRQLPEEGLKFMVYLQKENIIDESGMPKERFSAEFPKEGPSILRIQQVVRGDSAAYFCASSGAANNSPLHFGNGTRLTVT.

The chain recombines TRBV6-5 with TRBJ2-3, with 11 nucleotides matching TRBD1. Germline CDR1 and CDR2: MNHEY and SVGAGI. V lost 6 bases, J lost 6 bases, and 5 bases stayed unmatched. This CDR3 contains 14 residues. CDR3 in amino acids: CASRGQGGLDTQYF. The CDR3 coding sequence is TGTGCCAGCAGGGGACAGGGGGGTCTGGATACGCAGTATTTT.

The chain uses TRBV25-1 and TRBJ2-7; 7 bases agree with TRBD1. There are 14 residues in the CDR3. V was pared by 4 bases and J by 3 bases, with 6 bases of the junction left unmatched. Germline CDR1 reads MGHDK; CDR2 reads SYGVNS. In nucleotides, the CDR3 is TGTGCCAGCAGTGGCCGGGACAGACACTACGAGCAGTACTTC. It specifies CASSGRDRHYEQYF.

The chain combines TRBV12-3 or TRBV12-4 with TRBJ2-3; D is undetermined. V shed 8 bases and J shed 2 bases, with 11 bases lying between them. The CDR3 is 13 amino acids. CDR3 sequence: CASSRVVTDTQYF. In DNA form, the CDR3 reads TGTGCCAGCTCCCGAGTGGTCACAGATACGCAGTATTTT.

The rearrangement links TRBV6-6 to TRBJ2-7; TRBD1 matches 7 bases. The CDR3 loop spans 13 amino acids. Germline CDR1 and CDR2: MNHNY and SVGAGI (reference sequence). V gave up 6 bases and J gave up 0 bases; unmatched junction bases: 2. CDR3: CASREGASYEQYF. The CDR3 DNA reads TGTGCCAGCAGAGAGGGGGCCTCCTACGAGCAGTACTTC.

The chain carries TRBV5-4 and TRBJ1-1, with 10 nucleotides matching TRBD1. The CDR3 is made up of 13 amino acids. CDR1 is SGHNT and CDR2 is YYREEE in the germline V gene (reference sequence). V shed 4 bases, J shed 4 bases, and the junction held 1 base outside the gene matches. CDR3 residues: CASSRDRGTEAFF. In nucleotides, the CDR3 is TGTGCCAGCAGCAGGGACAGGGGCACTGAAGCTTTCTTT.

The genes are TRBV2 and TRBJ2-3, with TRBD2 identical over 10 bases. Germline V gives CDR1 SNHLY, CDR2 FYNNEI. The CDR3 is 20 amino acids. Unmatched junction bases numbered 21, after V lost 5 bases and J lost 4 bases. CDR3: CASSQGVLAGALLQSDTQYF. The CDR3 DNA sequence: TGTGCCAGCAGTCAAGGGGTTCTAGCGGGGGCCCTCCTCCAATCAGATACGCAGTATTTT.

The chain carries TRBV6-5 and TRBJ2-7, with 12 bases lining up with TRBD2. V was pared by 5 bases and J by 9 bases, with 8 bases of the junction left unmatched. CDR1 is MNHEY, CDR2 SVGAGI, per germline. The CDR3 has 14 residues. The CDR3 spells CASSNPSGGALQYF. The CDR3 coding sequence is TGTGCCAGCAGTAACCCTAGCGGGGGGGCGTTGCAGTACTTC.

This chain's CDR3 is CASSYQRGGQNEQFF. The CDR3 DNA sequence: TGTGCCAGCAGTTACCAGCGGGGGGGCCAAAATGAGCAGTTCTTC. The V and J genes are TRBV6-6 and TRBJ2-1, with TRBD2 matching 10 bases. Trimming took 2 bases from V and 7 from J; bases not matched to a gene: 5. This CDR3 has 15 amino acids. Germline CDR1 and CDR2: MNHNY and SVGAGI (reference sequence).

The V and J genes are TRBV7-8 and TRBJ1-5; D remains unclear. This CDR3 region has 16 residues. Trimming pared 0 bases from V and 6 bases from J, leaving 15 bases between. The germline V gene has CDR1 SGHVS and CDR2 FQNEAQ. CDR3 region: CASSLAEGFGSQPQHF. The DNA of the CDR3 is TGTGCCAGCAGCTTAGCGGAGGGTTTTGGGTCTCAGCCCCAGCATTTT.

The chain is built from TRBV5-6 and TRBJ2-1, with 9 bases identical to TRBD2. CDR3 size: 18 residues. Germline values: CDR1 SGHDT, CDR2 YYEEEE. V shed 0 bases and J 0 bases; nucleotides not matched to a gene: 7. CDR3 sequence reads: CASSLGLAVPVSYNEQFF. The CDR3 DNA reads as TGTGCCAGCAGCTTGGGACTAGCGGTCCCAGTCTCCTACAATGAGCAGTTCTTC.

The chain has TRBV11-3 and TRBJ1-4, with 9 bases aligning to TRBD1. CDR3 length equals 16 residues. The V and J ends lost 1 base and 6 bases, in that order; junction bases with no gene match: 6. CDR1 is SGHNT, CDR2 YENEEA, per germline. The CDR3 region is CASSLGTWTGDEKLFF. The CDR3 region has the DNA TGTGCCAGCAGCTTAGGGACCTGGACAGGGGATGAAAAACTGTTTTTT.

V usage is TRBV7-9 and J usage is TRBJ2-7, with a possible D match to TRBD1 (6 bases). Trimming cost V 4 bases and J 2 bases, with 15 bases left between them. The germline V gene has CDR1 SEHNR and CDR2 FQNEAQ (reference sequence). The CDR3 length is 15 residues. CDR3 nucleotide sequence: TGTGCCAGCAGCTCCGTGCAGGGGCCAACCTACGAGCAGTACTTC. Translated, it gives CASSSVQGPTYEQYF.

V gene TRBV5-6 combines with J gene TRBJ2-7; D not resolved. This CDR3 comprises 12 residues. V lost 5 bases and J 3 bases, leaving 9 bases between the germline ends. Germline V CDR1 and CDR2: SGHDT, YYEEEE. This chain's CDR3 is CASRPIGYEQYF. CDR3 sequence (DNA): TGTGCCAGCAGGCCCATCGGCTACGAGCAGTACTTC.

DNA of the CDR3: TGTGCCAGCAGCTTCCCGGAAGCGGGGCCCTACAATGAGCAGTTCTTC. Translating it yields CASSFPEAGPYNEQFF. This sequence joins TRBV7-2 and TRBJ2-1; 7 bases align to TRBD2. Trimming took 3 bases from V and 2 from J; bases not matched to a gene: 7. Germline lookup yields CDR1 SGHTA and CDR2 FQGNSA. The CDR3 has 16 amino acids.

The V and J genes are TRBV28 and TRBJ1-5; D gene ambiguous. Trimming cost V 8 bases and J 0 bases, with 11 bases left between them. CDR1 and CDR2 from the germline V gene are MDHEN and SYDVKM. The CDR3 extends over 14 amino acids. The CDR3 nucleotides read TGTGCCAGCTCCCAACGGGATAGCAATCAGCCCCAGCATTTT. This translates into CASSQRDSNQPQHF. Combining the CDR3 with reference TRBV28 and TRBJ1-5 gives the whole variable domain DVKVTQSSRYLVKRTGEKVFLECVQDMDHENMFWYRQDPGLGLRLIYFSYDVKMKEKGDIPEGYSVSREKKERFSLILESASTNQTSMYLCASSQRDSNQPQHFGDGTRLSIL.

The chain links TRBV11-3 to TRBJ1-5; D gene unclear. The CDR3 sequence is 13 residues long. CDR1 is SGHNT and CDR2 is YENEEA in the germline V gene. V gave up 1 base and J gave up 4 bases, with 5 bases separating them. CDR3 region: CASSLGENQPQHF. In DNA, the CDR3 is TGTGCCAGCAGCTTAGGTGAGAATCAGCCCCAGCATTTT.